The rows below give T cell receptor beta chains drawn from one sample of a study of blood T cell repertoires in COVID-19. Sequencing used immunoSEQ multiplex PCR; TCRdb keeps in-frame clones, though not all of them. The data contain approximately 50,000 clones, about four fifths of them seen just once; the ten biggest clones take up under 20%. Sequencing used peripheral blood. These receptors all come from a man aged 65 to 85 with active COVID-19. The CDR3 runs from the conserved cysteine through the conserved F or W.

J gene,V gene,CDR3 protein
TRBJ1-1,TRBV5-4,CASSFGGANTEAFF
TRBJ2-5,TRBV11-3,CASSSRAEGQETQYF
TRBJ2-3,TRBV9,CASSTPTAGGENTQYF
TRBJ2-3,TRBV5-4,CASSLAGNTDTQYF
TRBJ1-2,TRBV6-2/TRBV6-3,CASSYDGGRYGYTF
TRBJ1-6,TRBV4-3,CASSQDFRDSNSPLHF
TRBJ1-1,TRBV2,CASSATETNTEAFF
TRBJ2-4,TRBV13,CASSPTGGPKNIQYF
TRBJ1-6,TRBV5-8,CASSPGSGSPLHF
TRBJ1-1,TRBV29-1,CSVRQGTEAFF
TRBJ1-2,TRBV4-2,CASSRRDRGNYGYTF
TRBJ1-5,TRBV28,CASKEGINSNQPQHF
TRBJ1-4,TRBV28,CASSLLAAGENEKLFF
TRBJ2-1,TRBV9,CASSSTSGSSYNEQFF
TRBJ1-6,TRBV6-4,CASSPNPGLSPLHF
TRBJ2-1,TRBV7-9,CASSLVRESGIEQFF
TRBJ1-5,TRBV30,CAWSVEGGTTGQPQHF
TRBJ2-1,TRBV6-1,CASSAGLAGGPLNNEQFF
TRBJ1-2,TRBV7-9,CASSRMTVDYGYTF
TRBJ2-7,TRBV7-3,CASSLIRLGQGAYEQYF
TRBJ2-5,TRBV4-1,CASSQGTSGPQETQYF
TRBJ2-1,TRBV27,CASRTSGSSSYNEQFF
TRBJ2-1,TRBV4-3,CASSPGLAAAYNEQFF
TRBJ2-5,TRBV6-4,CASSAASGLWETQYF
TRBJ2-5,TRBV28,CASATGLAGPQETQYF
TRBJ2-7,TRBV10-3,CAIMRSPYEQYF
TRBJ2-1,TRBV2,CASSERGSSYNEQFF
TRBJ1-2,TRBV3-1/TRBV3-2,CASSQEGRYGYTF
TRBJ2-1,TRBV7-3,CASSPVEGAEQFF
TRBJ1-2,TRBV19,CASRRGQLKNYGYTF
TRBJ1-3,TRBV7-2,CASSFNRGTGNTIYF
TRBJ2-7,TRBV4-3,CASSQGPGTSYEQYF
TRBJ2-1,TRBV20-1,CSAGGLAGVFF
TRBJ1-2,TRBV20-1,CSASPQTNYGYTF
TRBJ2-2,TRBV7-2,CASSLSMDRVVTGELFF
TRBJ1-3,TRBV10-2,CASSLGFGGIAGNTIYF
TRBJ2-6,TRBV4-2,CASSHGLRGSPGANVLTF
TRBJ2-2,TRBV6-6,CASSKGAGVIGELFF
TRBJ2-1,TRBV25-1,CASSRGGSSYNEQFF
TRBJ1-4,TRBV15,CAIWPRVEKLFF
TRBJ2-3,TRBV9,CASSGTGLASSTDTQYF
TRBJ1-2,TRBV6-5,CASKDRGAGNYGYTF
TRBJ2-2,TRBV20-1,CSASSGPDTGELFF
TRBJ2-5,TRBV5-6,CASSFDGGKETQYF
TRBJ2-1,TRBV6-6,CASSSDTSSYNEQFF
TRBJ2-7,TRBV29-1,CSVEVRGEQYF
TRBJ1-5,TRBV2,CASLLDLNQPQHF
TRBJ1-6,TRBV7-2,CASSLAGASNSPLHF
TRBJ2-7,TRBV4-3,CASSPGQGRYEQYF
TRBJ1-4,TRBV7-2,CASSGRTGGGEKLFF
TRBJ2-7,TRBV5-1,CASSSGTSSTHEQYF